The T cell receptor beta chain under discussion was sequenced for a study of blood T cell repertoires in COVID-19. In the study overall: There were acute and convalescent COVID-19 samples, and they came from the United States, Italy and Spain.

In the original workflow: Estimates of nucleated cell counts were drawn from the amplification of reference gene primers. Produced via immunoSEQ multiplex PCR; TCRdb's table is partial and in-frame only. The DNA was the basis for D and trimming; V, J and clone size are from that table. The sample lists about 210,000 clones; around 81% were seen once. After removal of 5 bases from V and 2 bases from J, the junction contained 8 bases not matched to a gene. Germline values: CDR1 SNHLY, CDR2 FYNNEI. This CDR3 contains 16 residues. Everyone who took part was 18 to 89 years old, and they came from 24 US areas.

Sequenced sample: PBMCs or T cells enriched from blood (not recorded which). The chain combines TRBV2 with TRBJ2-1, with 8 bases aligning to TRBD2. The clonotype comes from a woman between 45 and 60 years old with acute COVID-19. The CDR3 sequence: CASSLYGGATYNEQFF. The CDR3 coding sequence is TGTGCCAGCAGTTTGTACGGGGGGGCAACCTACAATGAGCAGTTCTTC.